This T cell receptor beta chain was found in a study of CD4 T cells in relation to SARS-CoV-2 and coronaviruses. This clone appeared once. Its antigen is unknown. Unexposed donor CD4+ T cells date from 2011-2018, before the COVID-19 pandemic. After roughly ten days of culture, CD4+ T cells were isolated. The protocol was immunoSEQ multiplex PCR, while the TCRdb copy is restricted to in-frame clones and leaves out a portion. The sample lists some 21,000 clones, about 70% seen once, with approximately 14% in the top ten. The sample consisted of CD4+ T cells from PBMCs, cultured in vitro. This clonotype was sampled from a human donor in good health.

The CDR3 DNA is TGTGCCAGCAGCCAGCTAAACAGGGTCAGGGGTGAGCAGTTCTTC. This gives the protein CASSQLNRVRGEQFF. V gene TRBV3-1 (or the pseudogene TRBV3-2) combines with J gene TRBJ2-1; D perhaps matches TRBD1 (6 bases). CDR3 length: 15 amino acids. Trimming stripped 3 bases from V and 9 bases from J, with 18 bases between. CDR1 is LGHDT and CDR2 is YNNKEL in the germline V gene (reference sequence).